This T cell receptor (beta chain) came from a study of blood T cell repertoires in COVID-19. Germline CDR1 and CDR2: GTSNPN and SVGIG (reference sequence). CDR3 length: 14 residues. Trimming cost V 4 bases and J 2 bases; bases outside gene matches: 3. Measured with immunoSEQ multiplex PCR; TCRdb has only the in-frame clones, and not every one. The sample carries over 130,000 clones, about 80% recorded once. The sequenced material came from PBMCs or T cells enriched from blood (not recorded which). The sequence was collected from a woman aged 45-59 years who had recovered from COVID-19. The chain is built from TRBV30 and TRBJ2-5; 11 bases agree with TRBD2. This chain's CDR3 is CAWKVAGGQETQYF. Here the CDR3 DNA reads TGTGCCTGGAAGGTAGCGGGGGGGCAAGAGACCCAGTACTTC.